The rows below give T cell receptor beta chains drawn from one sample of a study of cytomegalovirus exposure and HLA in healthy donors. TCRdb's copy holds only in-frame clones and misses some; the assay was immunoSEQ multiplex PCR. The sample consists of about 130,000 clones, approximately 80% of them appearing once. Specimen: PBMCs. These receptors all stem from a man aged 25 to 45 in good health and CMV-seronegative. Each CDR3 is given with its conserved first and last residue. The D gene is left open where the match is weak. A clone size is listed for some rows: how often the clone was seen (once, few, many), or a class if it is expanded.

CDR3 DNA: TGTGCCAGCAGTTACAACAGGATCGGGTCACCCCTCCACTTT; CDR3 protein: CASSYNRIGSPLHF; D gene: -; J gene: TRBJ1-6; clone size: -; V gene: TRBV6-5; CDR3 length: 14
CDR3 DNA: TGTGCCAGTAGTAGCGGACTAGCGGGAAGCGGCACGCAGTATTTT; CDR3 protein: CASSSGLAGSGTQYF; D gene: TRBD2; J gene: TRBJ2-3; clone size: -; V gene: TRBV19; CDR3 length: 15
CDR3 DNA: TGCAGCGTTGAGCGGGAGGGTGGGCAGTTCTTC; CDR3 protein: CSVEREGGQFF; D gene: TRBD2; J gene: TRBJ2-1; clone size: -; V gene: TRBV29-1; CDR3 length: 11
CDR3 DNA: TGTGCCAGCTTAAGGGAGTTTGGCTACGAGCAGTACTTC; CDR3 protein: CASLREFGYEQYF; D gene: -; J gene: TRBJ2-7; clone size: -; V gene: TRBV18; CDR3 length: 13
CDR3 DNA: TGTGCCAGCAGTCTAACCGGGAACTCCTACGAGCAGTACTTC; CDR3 protein: CASSLTGNSYEQYF; D gene: -; J gene: TRBJ2-7; clone size: -; V gene: TRBV27; CDR3 length: 14
CDR3 DNA: TGTGCCAGCAGCCAGGGGCCAAAGTTTTACGAGCAGTACTTC; CDR3 protein: CASSQGPKFYEQYF; D gene: -; J gene: TRBJ2-7; clone size: few; V gene: TRBV28; CDR3 length: 14
CDR3 DNA: TGTGCCAGCACCCCAGGTGGGGCCGCGGGGTGGAACATTCAGTACTTC; CDR3 protein: CASTPGGAAGWNIQYF; D gene: -; J gene: TRBJ2-4; clone size: once; V gene: TRBV28; CDR3 length: 16
CDR3 DNA: TGTGCCTGGAGTGGGGACAGGGACTTCATTTATAGCAATCAGCCCCAGCATTTT; CDR3 protein: CAWSGDRDFIYSNQPQHF; D gene: TRBD1; J gene: TRBJ1-5; clone size: -; V gene: TRBV30; CDR3 length: 18
CDR3 DNA: TGTGCCATCAGTGAGTCAGGGAGGGACACTGAAGCTTTCTTT; CDR3 protein: CAISESGRDTEAFF; D gene: -; J gene: TRBJ1-1; clone size: -; V gene: TRBV10-3; CDR3 length: 14
CDR3 DNA: TGTGCCAGCAGTCCGGGACTAAACTACGAGCAGTACTTC; CDR3 protein: CASSPGLNYEQYF; D gene: TRBD2; J gene: TRBJ2-7; clone size: once; V gene: TRBV28; CDR3 length: 13
CDR3 DNA: TGTGCCTGGAGACGATCCAGTGGAGAGACCCAGTACTTC; CDR3 protein: CAWRRSSGETQYF; D gene: -; J gene: TRBJ2-5; clone size: -; V gene: TRBV30; CDR3 length: 13
CDR3 DNA: TGTGCCTCACGTCTCCCGGGACTGCACCTCTTCTTC; CDR3 protein: CASRLPGLHLFF; D gene: -; J gene: TRBJ2-7; clone size: -; V gene: TRBV30; CDR3 length: 12
CDR3 DNA: TGTGCCAGCAGTTCCGGGACTGGAAACATTCAGTACTTC; CDR3 protein: CASSSGTGNIQYF; D gene: -; J gene: TRBJ2-4; clone size: few; V gene: TRBV6-5; CDR3 length: 13
CDR3 DNA: TGTGCCAGCAGTTACAACAACAGGAACACTGAAGCTTTCTTT; CDR3 protein: CASSYNNRNTEAFF; D gene: -; J gene: TRBJ1-1; clone size: few; V gene: TRBV6-5; CDR3 length: 14
CDR3 DNA: TGTGCCAGCAGCCTCGGACTAGCGGGAGGCCCTTACACCGGGGAGCTGTTTTTT; CDR3 protein: CASSLGLAGGPYTGELFF; D gene: TRBD2; J gene: TRBJ2-2; clone size: once; V gene: TRBV5-8; CDR3 length: 18
CDR3 DNA: TGCGCCAGTACGACAGGGGGGGTTGGTGAAGGCTACACCTTC; CDR3 protein: CASTTGGVGEGYTF; D gene: TRBD1; J gene: TRBJ1-2; clone size: -; V gene: TRBV5-1; CDR3 length: 14
CDR3 DNA: TGCGCCAGCAGCCAAGGCAGGGGTCAGGTCAATCAGCCCCAGCATTTT; CDR3 protein: CASSQGRGQVNQPQHF; D gene: -; J gene: TRBJ1-5; clone size: few; V gene: TRBV4-1; CDR3 length: 16
CDR3 DNA: TGTGCCAGCTCACCAGGATATAAGGGGGCTAAAGATACGCAGTATTTT; CDR3 protein: CASSPGYKGAKDTQYF; D gene: TRBD1; J gene: TRBJ2-3; clone size: -; V gene: TRBV18; CDR3 length: 16
CDR3 DNA: TGTGCCAGCAGTGACTGGGGGCCCTCTGGGGCCAACGTCCTGACTTTC; CDR3 protein: CASSDWGPSGANVLTF; D gene: -; J gene: TRBJ2-6; clone size: -; V gene: TRBV6-4; CDR3 length: 16
CDR3 DNA: TGTGCCAGCAGCCGACAGGGAGTCCAGACCCAGTACTTC; CDR3 protein: CASSRQGVQTQYF; D gene: TRBD1; J gene: TRBJ2-5; clone size: -; V gene: TRBV14; CDR3 length: 13